This TCR beta chain emerged from a study of blood T cell repertoires in COVID-19. On the study more broadly: COVID-19 samples, acute and convalescent, were from the United States, Italy and Spain. The cDNA or gDNA used as material had been derived from T cells, B-cell-depleted T cells, or PBMCs.

The table came from immunoSEQ multiplex PCR; TCRdb's copy has only in-frame clones and leaves some out. The sample consists of some 140,000 clones, around 80% of them appearing once. CDR1 KGHSH and CDR2 LQKENI come from the germline V gene. V was clipped by 6 bases and J by 2 bases, with 10 bases between them. The CDR3 runs 14 residues. Allocation to cohorts depended on clinical history reported by the participants. The rearrangement joins TRBV18 to TRBJ1-4; D perhaps matches TRBD1 (5 bases). The clonotype was recovered from a man aged 35-49 years with acute COVID-19. The sequenced material came from PBMCs or T cells enriched from blood (not recorded which). CDR3 protein: CASSLGGTNEKLFF. CDR3 bases: TGTGCCAGCTCTCTCGGGGGGACTAATGAAAAACTGTTTTTT.